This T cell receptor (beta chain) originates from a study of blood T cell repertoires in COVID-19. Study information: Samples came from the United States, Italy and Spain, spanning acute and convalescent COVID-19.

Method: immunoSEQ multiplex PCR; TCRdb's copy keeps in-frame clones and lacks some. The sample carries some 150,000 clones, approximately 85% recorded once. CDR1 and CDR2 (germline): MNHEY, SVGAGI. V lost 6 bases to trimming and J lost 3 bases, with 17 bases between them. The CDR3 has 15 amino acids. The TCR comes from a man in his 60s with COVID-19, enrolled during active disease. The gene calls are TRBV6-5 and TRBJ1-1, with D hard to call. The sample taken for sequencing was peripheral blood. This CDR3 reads CASRSPGSLYTEAFF. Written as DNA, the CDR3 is TGTGCCAGCAGGAGCCCGGGGTCCCTGTACACTGAAGCTTTCTTT.